This T cell receptor beta chain was captured in a study of blood T cell repertoires in COVID-19. Those who participated ranged in age from about 18 to 89 years and resided in 20 to 30 US areas. J gave up 1 base and V 1 base, and 12 bases lay outside the gene matches. CDR1 GTSNPN and CDR2 SVGIG come from the germline V gene (reference sequence). The CDR3 runs 17 residues. Study processing details: Using reference gene primer amplification, nucleated cell counts were estimated. Libraries were prepared by immunoSEQ multiplex PCR; TCRdb keeps only in-frame clonotypes and omits some of them. V, J and clone size were drawn from that table, and D and trimming were deduced from the DNA. The table includes some 250,000 clones, around 86% detected once.

The TCR was taken from a man aged 18 to 30 who had recovered from COVID-19. The V and J genes are TRBV30 and TRBJ1-2; 7 bases are shared with TRBD1. The sequenced sample consisted of PBMCs or T cells enriched from blood (not recorded which). The CDR3 here is CAWSGRLRDRLNYGYTF. CDR3 in DNA: TGTGCCTGGAGTGGACGCCTGAGGGACAGACTTAACTATGGCTACACCTTC.